What follows are 24 T cell receptor beta chains derived from one specimen sequenced in a study of CD4 T cells in relation to SARS-CoV-2 and coronaviruses. The antigens of these receptors remain unknown. Repertoires were generated with immunoSEQ multiplex PCR, while TCRdb's copy carries only in-frame clones and drops some. The table includes approximately 41,000 clones, 84% detected once. The sample taken for sequencing was naive CD4+ T cells from PBMCs, cultured in vitro. The sample's subset: naive CD4+ T cells isolated by negative enrichment. Receptors were obtained from an adult with COVID-19.

V is TRBV19 and J is TRBJ1-6, with no clear D. The CDR3 is 15 residues long. The germline CDR1 and CDR2 sequences are LNHDA and SQIVND (reference sequence). Trimming took off 5 bases at V and 9 bases at J, with 17 bases between the two ends. The CDR3 here is CASSPEAGDISPLHF. CDR3 sequence (DNA): TGTGCCAGTAGTCCTGAGGCAGGCGACATTTCACCCCTCCACTTT.

V usage is TRBV5-6 and J usage is TRBJ1-1, with D hard to call. In germline, CDR1 is SGHDT, CDR2 YYEEEE. This CDR3 region has 15 residues. Trimming removed 1 base at V and 1 base at J, with 11 bases between. The DNA for the CDR3 is TGTGCCAGCAGCTTGTTCAGTGCCCCGAACACTGAAGCTTTCTTT. It codes for CASSLFSAPNTEAFF. Complete variable domain (other parts from reference TRBV5-6 and TRBJ1-1): DAGVTQSPTHLIKTRGQQVTLRCSPKSGHDTVSWYQQALGQGPQFIFQYYEEEERQRGNFPDRFSGHQFPNYSSELNVNALLLGDSALYLCASSLFSAPNTEAFFGQGTRLTVV.

J is TRBJ2-2 and V is TRBV7-9, with D uncertain. Trimming left V 5 bases short and J 4 bases short, with 11 bases between. Per the germline V gene, CDR1 is SEHNR and CDR2 is FQNEAQ (reference sequence). The CDR3 extends over 14 amino acids. This CDR3 is CASSQARVTGELFF. CDR3 DNA sequence: TGTGCCAGCAGCCAGGCTAGGGTCACCGGGGAGCTGTTTTTT.

The genes are TRBV11-3 and TRBJ2-3, with 14 bases identical to TRBD2. After removal of 4 bases from V and 1 base from J, the junction contained 7 bases not matched to a gene. The CDR3 sequence is 18 residues long. From germline, CDR1 is SGHNT and CDR2 YENEEA. The CDR3 bases are TGTGCCAGCAGCTCGGGACTAGCGGGAGAGTGGGGCACAGATACGCAGTATTTT. Encoded protein: CASSSGLAGEWGTDTQYF.

The CDR3 loop reads CASSQFTVQETQYF. As DNA, the CDR3 is TGTGCCAGCAGCCAGTTCACAGTTCAAGAGACCCAGTACTTC. V and J are TRBV3-1 (or the pseudogene TRBV3-2) and TRBJ2-5; D is uncertain. The CDR3 is made up of 14 amino acids. V was pared by 3 bases and J by 2 bases, with 10 bases between. From germline, CDR1 is LGHDT and CDR2 YNNKEL (reference sequence).

Only a few counts were recorded for this clone. The gene calls are TRBV12-3 or TRBV12-4 and TRBJ2-2, with no clear D. Trimming left V 9 bases short and J 7 bases short, with 9 bases between. The CDR3 sequence is 11 residues long. In nucleotides, the CDR3 is TGTGCCAGTACAGTGTACGGGGAGCTGTTTTTT. Protein: CASTVYGELFF.

The V call is TRBV7-8, the J call TRBJ1-2, with 7 bases that match TRBD1. The germline V gene has CDR1 SGHVS and CDR2 FQNEAQ. CDR3 size: 15 residues. Losses at the gene ends were 3 bases for V and 7 bases for J; bases not matched to a gene: 11. The CDR3 coding sequence is TGTGCCAGCAGCTTGCACACAGGGGAGAATTCTGGCTACACCTTC. This translates into CASSLHTGENSGYTF. Drawing the rest from reference TRBV7-8 and TRBJ1-2, the complete variable domain is GAGVSQSPRYKVAKRGQDVALRCDPISGHVSLFWYQQALGQGPEFLTYFQNEAQLDKSGLPSDRFFAERPEGSVSTLKIQRTQQEDSAVYLCASSLHTGENSGYTFGSGTRLTVV.

The genes are TRBV28 and TRBJ2-7, with unresolved D. The CDR3 is made up of 14 amino acids. Deletions cut 2 bases from V and 5 bases from J, with 13 bases between. Germline V gene sequence: CDR1 MDHEN, CDR2 SYDVKM. The chain's CDR3 is CASSLGGRQNEQYF. CDR3 DNA: TGTGCCAGCAGTTTAGGCGGCAGGCAAAACGAGCAGTACTTC.

The chain links TRBV11-2 to TRBJ2-2; 7 positions match TRBD1. Trimming cost V 5 bases and J 3 bases; bases outside gene matches: 6. The CDR3 consists of 15 residues. The germline CDR1 and CDR2 sequences are SGHAT and FQNNGV. The CDR3, as DNA: TGTGCCAGCAGCCTGAGAGACAGGGACACCGGGGAGCTGTTTTTT. This sequence encodes CASSLRDRDTGELFF.

The chain employs TRBV30 and TRBJ1-4, with D maybe TRBD1 (6 bases). CDR1 is GTSNPN and CDR2 is SVGIG in the germline V gene (reference sequence). CDR3 size: 13 residues. Trimming took off 4 bases at V and 6 bases at J, with 12 bases between the two ends. CDR3 nucleotide sequence: TGTGCCTGGACGTGGGGGGCTTATGAAAAACTGTTTTTT. It is translated as CAWTWGAYEKLFF.

The chain is built from TRBV7-9 and TRBJ1-4; 9 bases map to TRBD1. The CDR3 has 13 amino acids. The germline CDR1 and CDR2 sequences are SEHNR and FQNEAQ (reference sequence). After removal of 5 bases from V and 8 bases from J, the junction contained 3 bases not matched to a gene. The CDR3 sequence is CASSLGQGEKLFF. For the CDR3, the DNA is TGTGCCAGCAGCCTAGGACAGGGGGAAAAACTGTTTTTT.

The rearrangement joins TRBV28 to TRBJ2-5, with D hard to call. V lost 3 bases and J lost 5, with 4 bases in between. Germline loops: CDR1 MDHEN, CDR2 SYDVKM. The CDR3 loop spans 11 amino acids. The CDR3 coding sequence is TGTGCCAGCAGTTTTCGGGAGACCCAGTACTTC. Amino acids: CASSFRETQYF. The whole variable domain, remainder taken from reference TRBV28 and TRBJ2-5, is DVKVTQSSRYLVKRTGEKVFLECVQDMDHENMFWYRQDPGLGLRLIYFSYDVKMKEKGDIPEGYSVSREKKERFSLILESASTNQTSMYLCASSFRETQYFGPGTRLLVL.

The V call is TRBV6-4, the J call TRBJ1-4, with no clear D. Germline V gene lookup returns CDR1 MRHNA and CDR2 SNTAGT. V was shortened by 6 bases and J by 0 bases, with 11 bases between the two germline ends. The CDR3 sequence is 15 residues long. The chain's CDR3 is CASREGRTTNEKLFF. DNA for the CDR3: TGTGCCAGCAGGGAGGGCAGGACAACTAATGAAAAACTGTTTTTT.

The chain has TRBV7-3 and TRBJ2-1; D is uncertain. The CDR3 is made up of 14 amino acids. Germline CDR1 is SGHTA and CDR2 is FQGTGA. Between the trimmed V and J ends, which lost 5 bases and 2 bases, there was a span of 10 bases. The CDR3 sequence is CASSPARTYNEQFF. The CDR3 DNA sequence: TGTGCCAGCAGCCCCGCCCGAACCTACAATGAGCAGTTCTTC. The entire variable domain, with the rest obtained from reference TRBV7-3 and TRBJ2-1, is as follows: GAGVSQTPSNKVTEKGKYVELRCDPISGHTALYWYRQSLGQGPEFLIYFQGTGAADDSGLPNDRFFAVRPEGSVSTLKIQRTERGDSAVYLCASSPARTYNEQFFGPGTRLTVL.

V is TRBV18 and J is TRBJ1-4; 9 nucleotides agree with TRBD1. The CDR3 is 18 amino acids. The ends lost 0 bases at V and 0 bases at J; junction bases unmatched: 5. CDR1 and CDR2 (germline): KGHSH, LQKENI. DNA of the CDR3: TGTGCCAGCTCACCACCCCCGGGACAGGGAACAACTAATGAAAAACTGTTTTTT. Translation gives CASSPPPGQGTTNEKLFF.

The chain joins TRBV7-2 to TRBJ1-6; D is possibly TRBD1 (6 bases). Looked up from germline, CDR1 is SGHTA and CDR2 is FQGNSA. The CDR3 is made up of 15 amino acids. Between the trimmed V and J ends, which lost 2 bases and 10 bases, there was a span of 15 bases. CDR3 in DNA: TGTGCCAGCAGCTTAAATACAGGGCAAATGTCACCCCTCCACTTT. Protein: CASSLNTGQMSPLHF.

This chain's CDR3 is CASSLRDRGRKLFF. The CDR3 bases are TGTGCCAGCAGTTTAAGGGACAGGGGGCGAAAACTGTTTTTT. The V gene is TRBV28, the J gene TRBJ1-4, with 12 bases lining up with TRBD1. Germline V gene lookup returns CDR1 MDHEN and CDR2 SYDVKM. Losses at the gene ends were 2 bases for V and 10 bases for J; bases not matched to a gene: 2. The CDR3 extends over 14 amino acids.

DNA for the CDR3: TGCGCCAGCAGCTCTGGACTAGCGGAGACAGATACGCAGTATTTT. This gives the protein CASSSGLAETDTQYF. The V call is TRBV5-1, the J call TRBJ2-3; 10 bases map to TRBD2. Germline-derived CDR1 and CDR2 are SGHRS and YFSETQ. Unmatched junction bases numbered 4, after V lost 3 bases and J lost 3 bases. The CDR3 spans 15 residues.

This clone was found a few times. The genes are TRBV7-9 and TRBJ2-3; TRBD2 matches 10 bases. V gave up 2 bases and J gave up 4 bases; unmatched junction bases: 6. Germline lookup yields CDR1 SEHNR and CDR2 FQNEAQ (reference sequence). The CDR3 has 16 amino acids. Here the CDR3 reads CASSLKASGSADTQYF. CDR3 nucleotides: TGTGCCAGCAGCTTAAAGGCTAGCGGGAGTGCAGATACGCAGTATTTT.

V and J are TRBV5-1 and TRBJ1-2; D gene unclear. V was clipped by 1 base and J by 4 bases, with 26 bases between them. The CDR3 contains 19 residues. Germline CDR1 SGHRS, CDR2 YFSETQ. CDR3 bases: TGCGCCAGCAGCTTGAATACAGCCATTGGGTCTGAAACTGGCTATGGCTACACCTTC. It encodes CASSLNTAIGSETGYGYTF.

For the CDR3, the DNA is TGTGCCAGCTCACACGGACAGGGAATCGGTAATGAAAAACTGTTTTTT. Encoded protein: CASSHGQGIGNEKLFF. The V and J genes are TRBV18 and TRBJ1-4; 8 bases fit TRBD1. The length of the CDR3 is 16 residues. Trimming removed 4 bases from V and 4 bases from J; junction bases left unmatched: 8. CDR1 is KGHSH and CDR2 is LQKENI in the germline V gene.

This chain uses TRBV9 with TRBJ2-1; 10 bases match TRBD2. CDR1 is SGDLS and CDR2 is YYNGEE in the germline V gene. V dropped 10 bases and J dropped 8; count of bases not matched to a gene: 12. The CDR3 is 14 residues long. CDR3 sequence (DNA): TGTGCCTCCGCTGTTACTAGCGGGGTGGATGAGCAGTTCTTC. It specifies CASAVTSGVDEQFF.

The gene calls are TRBV4-2 and TRBJ1-1, with 9 bases identical to TRBD1. Looked up from germline, CDR1 is LGHNA and CDR2 is YNFKEQ. The CDR3 extends over 17 amino acids. V shed 1 base, J shed 4 bases, and the junction held 10 bases outside the gene matches. The CDR3: CASSQGETGGGGTEAFF. The CDR3 DNA is TGTGCCAGCAGCCAAGGGGAGACAGGGGGTGGTGGCACTGAAGCTTTCTTT.

J is TRBJ2-5 and V is TRBV3-1 (or the pseudogene TRBV3-2); D is undetermined. This CDR3 region has 16 residues. From germline, CDR1 is LGHDT and CDR2 YNNKEL (reference sequence). V lost 0 bases, J lost 1 base, and 12 bases lay in between. The CDR3 here is CASSQEAYGAQETQYF. CDR3 DNA sequence: TGTGCCAGCAGCCAAGAAGCCTACGGAGCCCAAGAGACCCAGTACTTC.